A selection of T cell receptor beta chains follows, all from one sample in a study of response to subunit inactivated influenza vaccine. TCRdb used MiXCR to reprocess the RT-PCR reads, holding one entry per CDR3 protein. The sample yields 500,000 to 600,000 distinct CDR3 sequences, over 10% seen once. Sample: PBMCs from blood, taken more than 35 days after vaccination. These receptor sequences come from a man aged 50 or older who received an inactivated influenza vaccine. Both conserved end residues are part of each CDR3. Not every row has a clone size; where given, it reads once, few, many or a size class.

clone_size | j_call | v_call | cdr3_aa
few | TRBJ1-3 | TRBV7-2 | CASSLRGANTIYF
. | TRBJ1-1 | TRBV7-8 | CASSLGGLLNTEAFF
. | TRBJ1-4 | TRBV6-6 | CASRTGEKLFF
few | TRBJ2-3 | TRBV11-2 | CASSLTPTGHSTDTQYF
. | TRBJ1-2 | TRBV4-3 | CASSQEQGVEFYGYTF
. | TRBJ1-2 | TRBV18 | CASSPVSSQGYGYTF
few | TRBJ2-1 | TRBV5-1 | CASSRGEKTYNEQFF
few | TRBJ2-7 | TRBV7-9 | CASSSGEYEQYF
many | TRBJ1-2 | TRBV12-3/TRBV12-4 | CASSLDHLYGYTF
. | TRBJ1-2 | TRBV25-1 | CASSDARGYGYTF
few | TRBJ2-6 | TRBV11-2 | CASRHWNTLGWSGANVLTF
once | TRBJ2-7 | TRBV10-1 | CASSELPYELYF
many | TRBJ2-1 | TRBV7-2 | CASSLGGTGLYEQFF
. | TRBJ2-1 | TRBV28 | CASRSTSGGTNEQFF
many | TRBJ2-3 | TRBV7-9 | CASSSLEAGSTDTQYF
. | TRBJ2-5 | TRBV24-1 | CATSAFRTGQETQYF
few | TRBJ1-4 | TRBV4-3 | CASSQGPGANEKLFF
few | TRBJ1-2 | TRBV5-1 | CASSLFPESGYTF
. | TRBJ2-1 | TRBV12-3/TRBV12-4 | CASSLISLRGYIF
few | TRBJ2-7 | TRBV6-1 | CASSGTSGYEQYF
. | TRBJ1-1 | TRBV12-3/TRBV12-4 | CASSLAPTGNTEAFF
few | TRBJ2-7 | TRBV20-1 | CSASSGRISSYEQYF
. | TRBJ2-5 | TRBV20-1 | CSATGLSKETQYF
many | TRBJ1-3 | TRBV4-1 | CASSQGQSQGNTIYF
. | TRBJ2-7 | TRBV5-1 | CASQPVEGHYEQYF
. | TRBJ2-2 | TRBV20-1 | CSARDFRGGSSGELFF
. | TRBJ1-1 | TRBV7-9 | CASSVDRLNTEAFF
few | TRBJ2-1 | TRBV6-2/TRBV6-3 | CASRMETSLNEQFF
. | TRBJ2-5 | TRBV7-9 | CASSLRRQDQETQYF
few | TRBJ2-7 | TRBV5-1 | CASSLEVGPYEQYF
. | TRBJ2-1 | TRBV5-1 | CASSLGLARSNEQFF
few | TRBJ2-7 | TRBV6-6 | CASSAGFSYEQYF
. | TRBJ2-2 | TRBV10-3 | CAISGREELFF
many | TRBJ2-7 | TRBV12-3/TRBV12-4 | CASSPGLVRSYEQYF
. | TRBJ2-3 | TRBV9 | CASSAPLAGGSDTQYF
once | TRBJ2-1 | TRBV28 | CASSNQGAGLNEQFF
few | TRBJ2-5 | TRBV19 | CASSMGQGARETQYF
many | TRBJ1-2 | TRBV24-1 | CATSDLGDGGYTF
. | TRBJ2-1 | TRBV28 | CASSLWGGGADEQFF
many | TRBJ2-1 | TRBV12-3/TRBV12-4 | CASSWDTRYNEQFF
. | TRBJ2-7 | TRBV29-1 | CSFGTSAQQYF
. | TRBJ1-2 | TRBV20-1 | CSASKDRDDYGYTF